What follows is one TCR beta chain and its context. Method: immunoSEQ multiplex PCR; TCRdb's copy keeps in-frame clones and lacks some. The sample consists of 200,000 or so clones, 75% to 90% of them appearing once. This specimen comes from a study of blood T cell repertoires in COVID-19. Study context: Some COVID-19 samples were acute and others convalescent; all came from the United States, Italy and Spain.

Germline CDR1 is SGHDT and CDR2 is YYEEEE. V was cut by 2 bases and J by 4 bases, with 15 bases left in between. The CDR3 is 15 residues long. The origin of this receptor is a woman between 40 and 55 years old with acute COVID-19. Sequences were obtained from PBMCs or T cells enriched from blood (not recorded which). The V call is TRBV5-6, the J call TRBJ1-2; possibly TRBD1 for D (5 bases). The CDR3 nucleotides are TGTGCCAGCAGCTTTACTTCGTTTGGGGCCTATGGCTACACCTTC. The encoded protein is CASSFTSFGAYGYTF.